This TCR beta chain was profiled in a study of blood T cell repertoires in COVID-19. Turning to the study itself: Some COVID-19 samples were acute and others convalescent; all came from the United States, Italy and Spain. Sources were T cells, B-cell-depleted T cells, or PBMCs; the material itself was cDNA or gDNA.

The CDR3 sequence is 12 residues long. Looked up from germline, CDR1 is LGHDT and CDR2 is YNNKEL (reference sequence). V lost 3 bases, J lost 5 bases, and 7 bases lay in between. Original processing notes: From reference gene primer amplification, estimates of nucleated cell counts were derived. Sequencing used immunoSEQ multiplex PCR; TCRdb keeps in-frame clones, though not all of them. That table supplies the V and J calls and clone size; D and trimming were determined from the DNA. The data contain roughly 100,000 clones, roughly 90% of them seen just once; the ten biggest clones take up more than 15%.

The rearrangement joins TRBV3-1 (or the pseudogene TRBV3-2) to TRBJ1-2; D possibly corresponds to TRBD1 (5 bases). Sequenced: peripheral blood. This clonotype originated in a woman over 75 in a cohort sampled during active COVID-19. CDR3 sequence reads: CASSHRQYGYTF. CDR3 nucleotide sequence: TGTGCCAGCAGCCATAGACAGTATGGCTACACCTTC.